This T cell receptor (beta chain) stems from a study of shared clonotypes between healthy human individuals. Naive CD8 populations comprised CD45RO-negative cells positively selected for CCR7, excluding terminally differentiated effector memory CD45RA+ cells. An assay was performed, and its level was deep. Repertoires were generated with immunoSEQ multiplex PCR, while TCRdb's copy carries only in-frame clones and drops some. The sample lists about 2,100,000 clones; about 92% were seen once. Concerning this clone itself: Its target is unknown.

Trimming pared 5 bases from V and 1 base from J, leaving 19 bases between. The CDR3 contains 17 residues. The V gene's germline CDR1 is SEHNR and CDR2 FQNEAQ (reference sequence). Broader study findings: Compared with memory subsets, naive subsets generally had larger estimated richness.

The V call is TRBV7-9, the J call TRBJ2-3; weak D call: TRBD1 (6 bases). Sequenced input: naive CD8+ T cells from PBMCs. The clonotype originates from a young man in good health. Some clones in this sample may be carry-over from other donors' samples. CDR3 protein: CASSPTKGVPGTDTQYF. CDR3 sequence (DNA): TGTGCCAGCAGCCCGACCAAGGGGGTCCCAGGCACAGATACGCAGTATTTT. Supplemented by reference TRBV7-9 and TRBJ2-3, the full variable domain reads DTGVSQNPRHKITKRGQNVTFRCDPISEHNRLYWYRQTLGQGPEFLTYFQNEAQLEKSRLLSDRFSAERPKGSFSTLEIQRTEQGDSAMYLCASSPTKGVPGTDTQYFGPGTRLTVL.